The rows below give T cell receptor beta chains drawn from one sample of a study of cytomegalovirus exposure and HLA in healthy donors. Data came from immunoSEQ multiplex PCR; TCRdb stores just in-frame clones and leaves some out. The profile shows around 140,000 clones, 60% to 80% of them singletons. Specimen: PBMCs. The receptor set was obtained from a man aged 50-60 years in good health and CMV-seropositive. The CDR3 runs from the conserved cysteine through the conserved F or W. Each record gives: clone size, CDR3 length, J gene, V gene, D gene, CDR3 protein, CDR3 DNA. The D gene is left open where the match is weak. Not every row has a clone size; where given, it reads once, few, many or a size class.

.,15,TRBJ1-2,TRBV5-1,TRBD1,CASSAGQGANYGYTF,TGCGCCAGCAGCGCAGGACAGGGGGCGAACTATGGCTACACCTTC
.,14,TRBJ1-4,TRBV6-6,TRBD1,CASSPGGPTTKLFF,TGTGCCAGCAGTCCAGGGGGCCCGACCACCAAACTGTTTTTT
.,12,TRBJ1-1,TRBV29-1,.,CSVQGRGTEAFF,TGCAGCGTCCAGGGGAGAGGGACTGAAGCTTTCTTT
few,14,TRBJ1-1,TRBV5-1,TRBD1,CASSLARGTGLAFF,TGCGCCAGCAGCTTGGCTCGCGGGACAGGGTTGGCTTTCTTT
.,14,TRBJ2-1,TRBV10-3,TRBD2,CAISAFSTSDEQFF,TGTGCCATCAGTGCATTTTCAACTAGCGATGAGCAGTTCTTC
.,15,TRBJ1-1,TRBV10-3,TRBD1,CATLPRQGINTEAFF,TGTGCCACCCTACCCCGACAGGGGATAAACACTGAAGCTTTCTTT
.,16,TRBJ2-1,TRBV4-1,TRBD2,CASSQPPGLAVYEQFF,TGCGCCAGCAGCCAGCCACCGGGACTAGCGGTTTATGAGCAGTTCTTC
few,14,TRBJ1-5,TRBV19,TRBD1,CASSAQGSWQPQHF,TGTGCCAGTAGTGCACAGGGGTCCTGGCAGCCCCAGCATTTT
.,14,TRBJ2-2,TRBV19,.,CASSFAGNTGELFF,TGTGCCAGTAGCTTTGCAGGGAACACCGGGGAGCTGTTTTTT
.,17,TRBJ2-3,TRBV18,.,CASSPRLRVNSGDTQYF,TGTGCCAGCTCACCACGTCTGAGAGTCAATTCAGGCGATACGCAGTATTTT
.,15,TRBJ2-2,TRBV2,.,CASSGSLAPTGELFF,TGTGCCAGCAGTGGAAGTTTAGCTCCCACCGGGGAGCTGTTTTTT
few,16,TRBJ1-1,TRBV6-5,.,CASSSYSGATNTEAFF,TGTGCCAGCAGTTCCTACAGCGGGGCCACGAACACTGAAGCTTTCTTT
.,16,TRBJ2-5,TRBV7-2,TRBD1,CASSPSGTGGSKTQYF,TGTGCCAGCAGCCCCTCCGGGACAGGGGGCTCAAAGACCCAGTACTTC
.,13,TRBJ2-7,TRBV18,TRBD1,CASSQGQGFEQYF,TGTGCCAGCTCGCAGGGACAGGGGTTCGAGCAGTACTTC
.,13,TRBJ1-1,TRBV15,.,CATSRVRNTEAFF,TGTGCCACCAGCAGAGTCCGTAACACTGAAGCTTTCTTT
.,14,TRBJ2-7,TRBV14,TRBD1,CASSQGRTGREQYF,TGTGCCAGCAGCCAAGGAAGGACAGGGCGCGAGCAGTACTTC
.,14,TRBJ2-7,TRBV5-5,.,CASSFLTEPYEQYF,TGTGCCAGCAGCTTTTTGACAGAACCCTACGAGCAGTACTTC
few,11,TRBJ2-1,TRBV2,.,CASSDGGTQFF,TGTGCCAGCAGTGATGGGGGGACGCAGTTCTTC
.,13,TRBJ2-5,TRBV7-9,.,CASSFGDGETQYF,TGTGCCAGCAGCTTCGGGGATGGCGAGACCCAGTACTTC
once,20,TRBJ1-5,TRBV7-8,TRBD1,CASSSPRPPRTGGRDQPQHF,TGTGCCAGCAGCTCCCCTAGGCCCCCTCGGACAGGGGGTAGGGATCAGCCCCAGCATTTT
.,12,TRBJ1-5,TRBV7-9,.,CSSRFDYQPQHF,TGTTCCAGCAGGTTCGACTACCAGCCCCAGCATTTT
.,16,TRBJ2-2,TRBV18,.,CASSPATGADTGELFF,TGTGCCAGCTCACCCGCGACTGGGGCCGACACCGGGGAGCTGTTTTTT
few,13,TRBJ1-1,TRBV5-8,TRBD1,CASSNRGGTEAFF,TGTGCCAGCAGCAACAGGGGGGGCACTGAAGCTTTCTTT
.,14,TRBJ1-1,TRBV28,.,CASSRGGMGTEAFF,TGTGCCAGCAGCCGTGGGGGGATGGGCACTGAAGCTTTCTTT
.,13,TRBJ1-5,TRBV10-1,.,CASSEGSSQPQHF,TGCGCCAGCAGTGAAGGGAGCAGTCAGCCCCAGCATTTT
.,12,TRBJ1-2,TRBV29-1,TRBD1,CSDQIQGQGNRF,TGCAGCGATCAAATACAGGGGCAGGGTAATCGTTTC
.,15,TRBJ2-1,TRBV14,TRBD2,CASSLVRGSINEQFF,TGTGCCAGCAGCCTTGTTCGCGGGAGCATAAATGAGCAGTTCTTC
.,13,TRBJ2-7,TRBV4-3,.,CASSQDRTYEQYF,TGCGCCAGCAGCCAAGATCGCACATACGAGCAGTACTTC
once,15,TRBJ1-5,TRBV5-4,TRBD1,CASSVDRGLAQPQHF,TGTGCCAGCAGCGTAGACAGGGGGCTTGCTCAGCCCCAGCATTTT